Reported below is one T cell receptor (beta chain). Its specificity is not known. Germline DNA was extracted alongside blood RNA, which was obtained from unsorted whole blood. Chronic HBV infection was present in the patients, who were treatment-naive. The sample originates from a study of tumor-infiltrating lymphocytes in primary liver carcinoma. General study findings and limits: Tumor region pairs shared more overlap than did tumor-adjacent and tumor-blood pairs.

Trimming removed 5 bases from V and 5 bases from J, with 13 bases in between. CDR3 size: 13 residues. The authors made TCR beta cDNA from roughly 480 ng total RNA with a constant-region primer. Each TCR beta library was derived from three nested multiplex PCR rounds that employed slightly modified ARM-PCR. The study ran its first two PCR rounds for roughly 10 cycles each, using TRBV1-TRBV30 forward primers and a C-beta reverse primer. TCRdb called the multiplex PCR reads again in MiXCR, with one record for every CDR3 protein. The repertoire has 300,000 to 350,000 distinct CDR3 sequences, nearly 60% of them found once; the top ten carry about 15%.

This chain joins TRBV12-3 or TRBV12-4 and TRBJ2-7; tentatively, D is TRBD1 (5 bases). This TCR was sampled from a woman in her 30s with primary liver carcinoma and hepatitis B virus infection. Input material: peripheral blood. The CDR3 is CASSTTDWNEQYF. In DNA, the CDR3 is TGTGCCAGCAGTACGACAGATTGGAACGAGCAGTACTTC.